The rows below give T cell receptor beta chains drawn from one sample of a study of T cell clones after liver transplantation. Sequencing used immunoSEQ multiplex PCR; TCRdb keeps in-frame clones, though not all of them. Of roughly 40,000 clones listed, about 86% were seen once; the top ten hold 2% to 2.5%. The sequencing used CD4+ T cells from blood, collected 24 months after liver transplant. The receptors were sampled from a human patient who received a liver transplant. A subset of T cells may come from the graft donor. Both conserved end residues are part of each CDR3. A D gene is named only where the DNA matches it firmly. Not every row has a clone size; where given, it reads once, few, many or a size class.

size: NA
D: NA
length: 14
J: TRBJ2-7
V: TRBV19
DNA: TGTGCCAGTAGTAGAGACCTGATAAACGGCGAGCAGTACTTC
CDR3: CASSRDLINGEQYF

size: few
D: TRBD2
length: 13
J: TRBJ2-3
V: TRBV9
DNA: TGTGCCAGCCAAGCGGGGAGCACAGATACGCAGTATTTT
CDR3: CASQAGSTDTQYF

size: NA
D: NA
length: 14
J: TRBJ1-2
V: TRBV10-3
DNA: TGTGCCATCAGTCACTCGGCTTCAGCGAAAGGCTACACCTTC
CDR3: CAISHSASAKGYTF

size: NA
D: NA
length: 16
J: TRBJ1-4
V: TRBV30
DNA: TGTGCCTGGACCCAAGGAATTCGGGACGGGGGTGAAAAACTGTTTTTT
CDR3: CAWTQGIRDGGEKLFF

size: NA
D: TRBD2
length: 15
J: TRBJ2-1
V: TRBV6-4
DNA: TGTGCCAGCAGTAGGCTAGCGGGGGGATACAATGAGCAGTTCTTC
CDR3: CASSRLAGGYNEQFF

size: NA
D: TRBD1
length: 14
J: TRBJ2-2
V: TRBV15
DNA: TGTGCCGTAGCACCGGGACAGGTGACCGGGGAGCTGTTTTTT
CDR3: CAVAPGQVTGELFF

size: once
D: TRBD1
length: 15
J: TRBJ1-5
V: TRBV5-5
DNA: TGTGCCAGCAGCTGGGACAGAAAGAGCAATCAGCCCCAGCATTTT
CDR3: CASSWDRKSNQPQHF

size: NA
D: NA
length: 17
J: TRBJ2-2
V: TRBV21-1
DNA: TGTGCCAGCAGCGAGGGACTAGCGGGTGGTAATACCGGGGAGCTGTTTTTT
CDR3: CASSEGLAGGNTGELFF

size: NA
D: NA
length: 15
J: TRBJ2-2
V: TRBV28
DNA: TGTGCCAGCGGCGGCGGACTGGGAGGCACCGGGGAGCTGTTTTTT
CDR3: CASGGGLGGTGELFF

size: once
D: NA
length: 15
J: TRBJ1-5
V: TRBV28
DNA: TGTGCCAGCAGTTCCCCGGGTGGGAGCAATCAGCCCCAGCATTTT
CDR3: CASSSPGGSNQPQHF

size: NA
D: NA
length: 15
J: TRBJ1-1
V: TRBV27
DNA: TGTGCCAGCAGTCCATTACCGGGAGGAGGCACTGAAGCTTTCTTT
CDR3: CASSPLPGGGTEAFF

size: NA
D: NA
length: 12
J: TRBJ2-3
V: TRBV14
DNA: TGTGCCAGCAGCCGGAACTGGAATACGCAGTATTTT
CDR3: CASSRNWNTQYF

size: NA
D: NA
length: 15
J: TRBJ1-2
V: TRBV18
DNA: TGTGCCAGCTCACCCTCTCGGGGGGGTGAATATGGCTACACCTTC
CDR3: CASSPSRGGEYGYTF

size: NA
D: TRBD2
length: 16
J: TRBJ2-1
V: TRBV7-8
DNA: TGTGCCAGCAGCTTAGGGGGGATAGCGGGAGGCAATGAGCAGTTCTTC
CDR3: CASSLGGIAGGNEQFF

size: NA
D: NA
length: 16
J: TRBJ2-1
V: TRBV27
DNA: TGTGCCAGCAGTTACCTACAGGGTACGTCCTACAATGAGCAGTTCTTC
CDR3: CASSYLQGTSYNEQFF

size: once
D: TRBD2
length: 16
J: TRBJ2-3
V: TRBV7-2
DNA: TGTGCCAGCAGCTCCCAGGCGGGAGTAACGACAGATACGCAGTATTTT
CDR3: CASSSQAGVTTDTQYF

size: NA
D: NA
length: 13
J: TRBJ2-5
V: TRBV11-3
DNA: TGTGCCAGCAGCTTGGGGACTCTCGAGACCCAGTACTTC
CDR3: CASSLGTLETQYF

size: NA
D: NA
length: 11
J: TRBJ2-1
V: TRBV28
DNA: TGTGCCAGCAGGTTAGACAATGAGCAGTTCTTC
CDR3: CASRLDNEQFF

size: NA
D: TRBD1
length: 15
J: TRBJ1-2
V: TRBV14
DNA: TGTGCCAGCAGCTCACAGGGGGCGCAGAATTATGGCTACACCTTC
CDR3: CASSSQGAQNYGYTF

size: NA
D: NA
length: 18
J: TRBJ2-7
V: TRBV7-2
DNA: TGTGCCAGCAGCTCTTTCATACGGCGGGACAGAAAGTCCTACGAGCAGTACTTC
CDR3: CASSSFIRRDRKSYEQYF

size: NA
D: TRBD1
length: 15
J: TRBJ2-7
V: TRBV5-1
DNA: TGCGCCAGCCAGCAACAGACAGGGGTAGACTACGAGCAGTACTTC
CDR3: CASQQQTGVDYEQYF

size: NA
D: NA
length: 13
J: TRBJ1-2
V: TRBV6-6
DNA: TGTGCCAGCACCCCGGGCCATAACTATGGCTACACCTTC
CDR3: CASTPGHNYGYTF

size: NA
D: TRBD2
length: 16
J: TRBJ2-3
V: TRBV5-1
DNA: TGCGCCAGCAGCCCCTGGGGAGGGAGGAGCGCAGATACGCAGTATTTT
CDR3: CASSPWGGRSADTQYF

size: NA
D: NA
length: 15
J: TRBJ1-1
V: TRBV5-1
DNA: TGCGCCAGCAGCTTGGACCGGGGGGCAAACACTGAAGCTTTCTTT
CDR3: CASSLDRGANTEAFF

size: NA
D: NA
length: 13
J: TRBJ2-3
V: TRBV2
DNA: TGTGCCAGCAGTCAAGGGGGGGCAGATACGCAGTATTTT
CDR3: CASSQGGADTQYF

size: once
D: NA
length: 14
J: TRBJ2-7
V: TRBV9
DNA: TGTGCCAGCAGCTCCGGGACCTTCTCCTACGAGCAGTACTTC
CDR3: CASSSGTFSYEQYF

size: NA
D: NA
length: 15
J: TRBJ2-3
V: TRBV7-3
DNA: TGTGCCAGCAGCTTAGGTCCGGGGGGCGTGAATACGCAGTATTTT
CDR3: CASSLGPGGVNTQYF

size: NA
D: NA
length: 15
J: TRBJ1-2
V: TRBV11-2
DNA: TGTGCCAGCAGCTTACACGGCAGTTCTAACTATGGCTACACCTTC
CDR3: CASSLHGSSNYGYTF

size: NA
D: NA
length: 19
J: TRBJ2-6
V: TRBV9
DNA: TGTGCCAGCAGCGTAGGGGCAGTGAACAGTGCTCGAGGGGCCAACGTCCTGACTTTC
CDR3: CASSVGAVNSARGANVLTF

size: NA
D: NA
length: 17
J: TRBJ1-6
V: TRBV14
DNA: TGTGCCAGCAGCCAAGATTGGGGGAGCTCCTATAATTCACCCCTCCACTTT
CDR3: CASSQDWGSSYNSPLHF

size: NA
D: NA
length: 13
J: TRBJ1-1
V: TRBV5-1
DNA: TGCGCCAGCCGTTTACAGATGAACACTGAAGCTTTCTTT
CDR3: CASRLQMNTEAFF

size: NA
D: TRBD1
length: 19
J: TRBJ1-4
V: TRBV4-3
DNA: TGCGCCAGCAGCCAAGACCGGGGGGGACAGGGTGGCACTAATGAAAAACTGTTTTTT
CDR3: CASSQDRGGQGGTNEKLFF

size: once
D: NA
length: 12
J: TRBJ1-1
V: TRBV10-3
DNA: TGTGCCATCAGTGACCGGGACACTGAAGCTTTCTTT
CDR3: CAISDRDTEAFF

size: NA
D: NA
length: 17
J: TRBJ2-7
V: TRBV12-2
DNA: TGTGCAAGTCGCTCTCCCTCTAGCGGGAGTAGCGTCTACGAGCAGTACTTC
CDR3: CASRSPSSGSSVYEQYF

size: few
D: NA
length: 13
J: TRBJ1-2
V: TRBV19
DNA: TGTGCCAGTAGCCCCGACACTGGCTATGGCTACACCTTC
CDR3: CASSPDTGYGYTF

size: NA
D: NA
length: 15
J: TRBJ1-2
V: TRBV7-2
DNA: TGTGCCAGCAGCAAACGGGACGTAACAACATATGGCTACACCTTC
CDR3: CASSKRDVTTYGYTF

size: NA
D: NA
length: 12
J: TRBJ2-1
V: TRBV7-3
DNA: TGTGCCAGCAGCTTTGTTAACGGTGAGCAGTTCTTC
CDR3: CASSFVNGEQFF

size: few
D: TRBD1
length: 18
J: TRBJ1-3
V: TRBV7-2
DNA: TGTGCCAGCAGCTTCCAGGGGGTGACTTCGCTTTCTGGAAACACCATATATTTT
CDR3: CASSFQGVTSLSGNTIYF

size: NA
D: NA
length: 16
J: TRBJ1-2
V: TRBV7-8
DNA: TGTGCCAGCAGCTTAGGTCGAGCGCAGGGAAACTATGGCTACACCTTC
CDR3: CASSLGRAQGNYGYTF

size: NA
D: NA
length: 15
J: TRBJ1-6
V: TRBV28
DNA: TGTGCCAGCAGTTTACCGGGGCCGGTCAATTCACCCCTCCACTTT
CDR3: CASSLPGPVNSPLHF

size: NA
D: TRBD1
length: 14
J: TRBJ1-1
V: TRBV6-1
DNA: TGTGCCAGCCCCCTTCAGGGGGTGAACACTGAAGCTTTCTTT
CDR3: CASPLQGVNTEAFF

size: NA
D: NA
length: 11
J: TRBJ2-5
V: TRBV29-1
DNA: TGCAGCGTCCCGGCGGGGGAGACCCAGTACTTC
CDR3: CSVPAGETQYF

size: NA
D: NA
length: 16
J: TRBJ1-4
V: TRBV6-5
DNA: TGTGCCAGCAGTTACTCTCCAGGGTTCGCTAATGAAAAACTGTTTTTT
CDR3: CASSYSPGFANEKLFF

size: NA
D: NA
length: 14
J: TRBJ1-1
V: TRBV6-5
DNA: TGTGCCAGCAGTTACTTTCAGGGGAACACTGAAGCTTTCTTT
CDR3: CASSYFQGNTEAFF

size: NA
D: NA
length: 16
J: TRBJ1-2
V: TRBV7-8
DNA: TGTGCCAGCAGCTTAGAACACGGAGGGCAGAGCTATGGCTACACCTTC
CDR3: CASSLEHGGQSYGYTF

size: NA
D: NA
length: 13
J: TRBJ1-3
V: TRBV9
DNA: TGTGCCAGCAGCGTGTCCTCTGGAAACACCATATATTTT
CDR3: CASSVSSGNTIYF

size: NA
D: NA
length: 14
J: TRBJ2-1
V: TRBV27
DNA: TGTGCCAGCCAGACACTAGTACCAAGGGGTGAGCAGTTCTTC
CDR3: CASQTLVPRGEQFF

size: NA
D: NA
length: 15
J: TRBJ2-5
V: TRBV6-1
DNA: TGTGCCAGCAGCCAAGCGGCGGGACACCAAGAGACCCAGTACTTC
CDR3: CASSQAAGHQETQYF

size: NA
D: NA
length: 13
J: TRBJ1-2
V: TRBV2
DNA: TGTGCCAGCGGCGGGAGGGGAGACTATGGCTACACCTTC
CDR3: CASGGRGDYGYTF

size: NA
D: NA
length: 13
J: TRBJ2-1
V: TRBV18
DNA: TGTGCCAGCTCACCCCTTTTAGAGAGTGAGCAGTTCTTC
CDR3: CASSPLLESEQFF

size: NA
D: TRBD2
length: 16
J: TRBJ2-1
V: TRBV5-1
DNA: TGCGCCAGCAGCACCCCTAGCGGGGACTCCTACAATGAGCAGTTCTTC
CDR3: CASSTPSGDSYNEQFF

size: NA
D: TRBD1
length: 16
J: TRBJ1-1
V: TRBV5-1
DNA: TGCGCCAGCAGCTTAAAGGGGGCTTCGGTTAGCACTGAAGCTTTCTTT
CDR3: CASSLKGASVSTEAFF

size: NA
D: NA
length: 12
J: TRBJ1-1
V: TRBV7-8
DNA: TGTGCCAGCAGCTCCCCTAGCGGGTGGGCTTTCTTT
CDR3: CASSSPSGWAFF

size: NA
D: TRBD1
length: 20
J: TRBJ2-3
V: TRBV12-5
DNA: TGTGCTAGTGGTTTGGTACAAGGAGCGGGACAGGGCTTAAGCACAGATACGCAGTATTTT
CDR3: CASGLVQGAGQGLSTDTQYF